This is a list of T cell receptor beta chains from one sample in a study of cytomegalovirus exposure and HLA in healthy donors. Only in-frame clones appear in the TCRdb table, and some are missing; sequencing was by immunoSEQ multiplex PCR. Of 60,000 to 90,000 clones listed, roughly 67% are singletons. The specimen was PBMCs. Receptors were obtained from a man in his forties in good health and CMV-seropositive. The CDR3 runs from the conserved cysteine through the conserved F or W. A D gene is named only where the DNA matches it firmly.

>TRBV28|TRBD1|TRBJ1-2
CASSSPQGGYYGYTF
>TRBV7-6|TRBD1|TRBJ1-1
CASSLGQGNTEAFF
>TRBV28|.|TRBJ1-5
CASSSPTDSNQPQHF
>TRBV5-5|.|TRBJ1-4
CASSHSGTRNEKLFF
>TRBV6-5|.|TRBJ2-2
CASSYSSRDHTGELFF
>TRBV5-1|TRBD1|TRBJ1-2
CASSLGQGAYGYTF
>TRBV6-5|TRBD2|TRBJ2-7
CASTRGLAGRYEQYF
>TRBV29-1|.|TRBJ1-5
CSVRNGQSNQPQHF
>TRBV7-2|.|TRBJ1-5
CASSPRSRGGQPQHF
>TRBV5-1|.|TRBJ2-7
CASSLDRPTYEQYF
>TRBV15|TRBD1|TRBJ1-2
CATRGDSTHAATF
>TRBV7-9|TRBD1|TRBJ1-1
CASSFTGVGGTEAFF
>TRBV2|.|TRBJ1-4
CASTGHRESLKANEKLFF
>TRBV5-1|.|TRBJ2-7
CASSAGPSSYEQYF
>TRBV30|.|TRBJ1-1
CAWSRDRNTEAFF
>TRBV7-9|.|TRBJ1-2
CASSSPPNYGYTF
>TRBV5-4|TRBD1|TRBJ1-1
CASSQRVTGATEAFF
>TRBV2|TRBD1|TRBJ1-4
CASSEGQGATNEKLFF
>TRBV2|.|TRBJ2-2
CASSEGRRTGELFF
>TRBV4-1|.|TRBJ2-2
CASSQQENTGELFF
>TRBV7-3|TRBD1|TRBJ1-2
CASRETGGSVDGYTF
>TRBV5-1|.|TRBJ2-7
CASSLTGTYEQYF
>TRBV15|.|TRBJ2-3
CATSRDNTDTQYF
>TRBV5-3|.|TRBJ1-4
CARSSRTTTPRVPTNEKLFF
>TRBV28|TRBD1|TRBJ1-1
CASSSPTGGRTEAFF
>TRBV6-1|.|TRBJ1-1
CASSAEQGYEAFF
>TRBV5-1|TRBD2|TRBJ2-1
CASSAGLAGAYNEQFF
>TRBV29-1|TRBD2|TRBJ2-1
CSVDGTSGTYNEQFF
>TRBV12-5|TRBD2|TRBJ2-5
CASGSSGSETQYF
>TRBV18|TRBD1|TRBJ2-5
CASSGGQGEQETQYF
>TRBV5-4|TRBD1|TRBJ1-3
CASSRGGTGGIAGNTIYF
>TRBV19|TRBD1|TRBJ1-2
CASSGGPGRGGQGDYGYTF
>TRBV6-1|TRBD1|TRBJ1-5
CASSENTGQGGHQPQHF
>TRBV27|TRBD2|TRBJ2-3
CASRPSGRTDTQYF
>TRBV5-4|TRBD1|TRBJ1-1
CASRKTGLLGNTEAFF
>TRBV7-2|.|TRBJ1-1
CASSPRQFRTEAFF
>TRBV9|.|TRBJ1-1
CASSVDQYTEAFF
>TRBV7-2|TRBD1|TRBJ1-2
CASSFGQGDLYGYTF
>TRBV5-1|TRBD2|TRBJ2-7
CASTPSSGNTYEQYF
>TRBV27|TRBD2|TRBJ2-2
CASSLSLLLAGNTGELFF
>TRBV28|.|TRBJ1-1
CASSLDDRGTEAFF
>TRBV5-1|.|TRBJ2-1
CASSLQGRVVNEQFF
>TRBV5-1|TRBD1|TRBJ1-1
CASSHRGANTEAFF
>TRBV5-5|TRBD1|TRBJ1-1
CASSFGGTEPEAFF
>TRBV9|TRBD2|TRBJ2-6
CASSVVAGSGGANVLTF
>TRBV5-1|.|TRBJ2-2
CASSLQLDSNTGELFF
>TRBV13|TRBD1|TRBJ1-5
CASSLQGAGQPQHF
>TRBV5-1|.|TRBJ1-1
CASSWGGITEAFF
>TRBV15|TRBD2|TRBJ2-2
CATSIGTRSAGELFF
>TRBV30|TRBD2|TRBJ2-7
CAWSVYRAGASYEQYF
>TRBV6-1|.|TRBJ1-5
CASRVTVGNQPQHF
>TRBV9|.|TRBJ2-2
CASNTMRSPGELFF
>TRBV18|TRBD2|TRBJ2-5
CASSPLAGGRRETQYF